Listed here is a single TCR beta chain. This sample stems from a study of blood T cell repertoires in COVID-19. As for the study in general: Sample material is recorded as cDNA or gDNA derived from T cells, B-cell-depleted T cells, or PBMCs.

Seattle researchers signed up patients amid active infection and tracked them longitudinally. Assay: immunoSEQ multiplex PCR; the TCRdb copy retains only in-frame clones and omits some. The sample contains hundreds of thousands of clones, roughly four fifths of which appear only once. Trimming cost V 5 bases and J 4 bases, with 9 bases left between them. This CDR3 is 13 amino acids long. Germline-derived CDR1 and CDR2 are SGHTA and FQGNSA. The TCR originated in a woman older than 75 with COVID-19, enrolled during active disease. The chain is built from TRBV7-2 and TRBJ1-5; D not certain. The source material was peripheral blood. CDR3 sequence (DNA): TGTGCCAGCAGCGCTAAATCAAATCAGCCCCAGCATTTT. Protein product: CASSAKSNQPQHF.